The 20 T cell receptor beta chains listed next were all sequenced from one sample in a study of Graves' ophthalmopathy and Graves' hyperthyroidism. The authors amplified TCR beta CDR3 regions from RNA transcripts. HTBI primers primed a first-round RT-PCR, and a second-round multiplex PCR followed. In TCRdb, the multiplex PCR reads were re-called with MiXCR into one record per CDR3 protein. This table holds hundreds of thousands of distinct CDR3 sequences, over 20% found once. Material: peripheral blood. The receptor source for this set is a woman aged 18-29 years with stable Graves' hyperthyroidism.

This clonotype was detected ten times or more. One end of the junction fails to match germline, which may point to a read error. The genes are TRBV29-1 and TRBJ1-1; the D is unclear. The CDR3 has 11 amino acids. Germline V CDR1 and CDR2: SQVTM, ANQGSEA. CDR3 bases: TGCGGCGTTGTTAAAAACACTGAAGCTTTCTTT. Translation gives CGVVKNTEAFF.

This clonotype was seen repeatedly, ten times or more. The germline gene is not matched at one end of the junction; a read error may be the cause. This chain joins TRBV6-5 and TRBJ2-4, with D perhaps TRBD2 (5 bases). From germline, CDR1 is MNHEY and CDR2 SVGAGI. CDR3 length equals 13 residues. CDR3 coding DNA: TGTGCCAGCAGTAGCGGAGCCAAAAACATTAAGTACTTC. Translating it yields CASSSGAKNIKYF.

This clonotype has at least ten counts. The V gene is TRBV12-3 or TRBV12-4, the J gene TRBJ1-5; possibly TRBD1 for D (5 bases). Trimming stripped 2 bases from V and 0 bases from J, with 11 bases between. CDR3 length: 16 residues. The CDR3 nucleotides read TGTGCCAGCAGTTTAAAGGCGGGGGGTAGCAATCAGCCCCAGCATTTT. Protein product: CASSLKAGGSNQPQHF.

This clonotype was counted between two and nine times. The chain joins TRBV15 to TRBJ1-2; D remains unclear. Germline loops: CDR1 LNHNV, CDR2 YYDKDF (reference sequence). The CDR3 covers 14 residues. The ends were cut back, 3 bases at V and 4 bases at J, with 12 bases in the middle. DNA of the CDR3: TGTGCCACCAGCAGGGCTAAAGGGTCCTATGGCTACACCTTC. As protein: CATSRAKGSYGYTF. Full variable domain (rest looked up from reference TRBV15 and TRBJ1-2): DAMVIQNPRYQVTQFGKPVTLSCSQTLNHNVMYWYQQKSSQAPKLLFHYYDKDFNNEADTPDNFQSRRPNTSFCFLDIRSPGLGDTAMYLCATSRAKGSYGYTFGSGTRLTVV.

This clonotype was seen at least ten times. The rearrangement uses TRBV28 and TRBJ2-7, with D possibly TRBD1 on 6 matching bases. The germline V and J ends were trimmed by 7 bases and 2 bases, with 12 bases remaining between them. Germline V gives CDR1 MDHEN, CDR2 SYDVKM. The CDR3 has 13 amino acids. CDR3 coding DNA: TGTGCCAGCACCTTATCAGGGGCCTACGAGCAGTACTTC. It yields the protein CASTLSGAYEQYF.

This chain uses TRBV6-4 with TRBJ2-2, with D tentatively TRBD1 or TRBD2 (5 bases each). Trimming stripped 3 bases from V and 6 bases from J, with 14 bases between. The CDR3 is 15 residues long. Germline CDR1 and CDR2: MRHNA and SNTAGT. The CDR3 sequence: CASSEEAGSAGELFF. CDR3 DNA sequence: TGTGCCAGCAGTGAGGAGGCAGGGTCGGCCGGGGAGCTGTTTTTT.

In its sample, this clonotype was seen many times. V usage is TRBV12-3 or TRBV12-4 and J usage is TRBJ1-2; D unresolved. This CDR3 region has 15 residues. The V end was cut by 3 bases, the J end by 3 bases, with 14 bases between. DNA for the CDR3: TGTGCCAGCAGTTTTGACGGCAGACTCTACTATGGCTACACCTTC. This gives the protein CASSFDGRLYYGYTF.

This clonotype was observed many times. The V call is TRBV20-1, the J call TRBJ2-7, with 9 bases lining up with TRBD1. The germline CDR1 and CDR2 sequences are DFQATT and SNEGSKA (reference sequence). This CDR3 contains 15 residues. The V segment lost 0 bases and the J segment 3 bases; nucleotides outside the gene matches: 6. In DNA, the CDR3 is TGCAGTGCTAGAGATACAAGGACAGGGGACTACGAGCAGTACTTC. Translating it yields CSARDTRTGDYEQYF.

This clonotype was counted at least ten times. This rearrangement joins TRBV12-3 or TRBV12-4 to TRBJ2-5, with 8 nucleotides matching TRBD2. This CDR3 contains 14 residues. Trimming took 6 bases from V and 5 from J; bases not matched to a gene: 8. The CDR3 DNA sequence: TGTGCCAGCAGCCGACTAGCGTCGGGGGAGACCCAGTACTTC. Protein: CASSRLASGETQYF.

CDR3 in DNA: TGTGCCAGCAGTGGGGCAAGGACAGGGGGCGGGCAGCCCCAGCATTTT. It translates to CASSGARTGGGQPQHF. This chain uses TRBV28 with TRBJ1-5, with 11 bases identical to TRBD1. J gave up 7 bases and V 5 bases, and 10 bases lay outside the gene matches. The length of the CDR3 is 16 residues. Germline V gene data show CDR1 as MDHEN and CDR2 as SYDVKM.

The chain couples TRBV25-1 to TRBJ2-2; D is unclear. From germline, CDR1 is MGHDK and CDR2 SYGVNS. The CDR3 is 15 amino acids. The V end lost 5 bases, the J end lost 3 bases, and 13 bases lay between the germline ends. The DNA of the CDR3 is TGTGCCAGCAGTCCTGTGGGATTGGACACCGGGGAGCTGTTTTTT. It encodes CASSPVGLDTGELFF.

This clonotype was seen at least ten times. CDR3 sequence reads: CASSGTGGTYEQYF. CDR3 sequence (DNA): TGTGCCAGCAGTGGGACAGGGGGAACCTACGAGCAGTACTTC. The chain links TRBV6-1 to TRBJ2-7, with 10 bases aligning to TRBD1. CDR3 length: 14 amino acids. Germline V CDR1 and CDR2: MNHNS, SASEGT. Losses at the gene ends were 4 bases for V and 2 bases for J; bases not matched to a gene: 2.

This clonotype was seen ten or more times. The chain recombines TRBV20-1 with TRBJ2-7; D may be TRBD2 (6 bases). Germline values: CDR1 DFQATT, CDR2 SNEGSKA (reference sequence). The ends were cut back, 2 bases at V and 9 bases at J, with 17 bases in the middle. This CDR3 is built from 13 residues. DNA for the CDR3: TGCAGTGCTAGACGCGGGACGGTGGTTTGGCAGTACTTC. Its translation is CSARRGTVVWQYF.

This clonotype was seen a few times. The V gene is TRBV5-1, the J gene TRBJ1-5, with 7 positions matching TRBD1. CDR1 and CDR2 (germline): SGHRS, YFSETQ. The V and J ends lost 4 bases and 5 bases, in that order; junction bases with no gene match: 9. The CDR3 totals 15 residues. The CDR3 region is CASSPTGSLDQPQHF. Here the CDR3 DNA reads TGCGCCAGCAGCCCGACAGGGAGTCTGGATCAGCCCCAGCATTTT.

This clonotype has a count of ten or more. This chain joins TRBV15 and TRBJ2-5; 11 nucleotides agree with TRBD2. With 2 bases clipped from V and 4 bases from J, the junction kept 6 bases outside the gene matches. Germline V lookup: CDR1 LNHNV, CDR2 YYDKDF (reference sequence). This CDR3 spans 16 amino acids. The CDR3 bases are TGTGCCACCAGCAGACAACTAGCGGGAGTCGGAGAGACCCAGTACTTC. As protein: CATSRQLAGVGETQYF.

This clonotype was recorded at least ten times. J is TRBJ1-2 and V is TRBV28; D unclear. With 2 bases removed from V and 4 bases from J, the gap between germline ends came to 11 bases. CDR3 length: 14 residues. The germline gives CDR1 MDHEN, CDR2 SYDVKM. DNA of the CDR3: TGTGCCAGCAGTTTACGTCCGAGGATCTATGGCTACACCTTC. It specifies CASSLRPRIYGYTF.

Many counts were recorded for this clonotype. The chain joins TRBV20-1 to TRBJ2-7, with D possibly matching TRBD1 (6 bases). CDR1 is DFQATT and CDR2 is SNEGSKA in the germline V gene (reference sequence). The CDR3 consists of 15 residues. With 0 bases removed from V and 4 bases from J, the gap between germline ends came to 16 bases. The CDR3 region is CSARDKPGARYEQYF. CDR3 DNA sequence: TGCAGTGCTAGAGATAAGCCAGGGGCGAGGTACGAGCAGTACTTC.

This clonotype was recorded many times. The chain is built from TRBV20-1 and TRBJ1-6; D is possibly TRBD1 (6 bases). The V gene lost 1 base and the J gene lost 0 bases, with 13 bases spanning the gap. The CDR3 covers 17 residues. Germline V gives CDR1 DFQATT, CDR2 SNEGSKA (reference sequence). The CDR3 is CSARVIGQSSYNSPLHF. The CDR3 bases are TGCAGTGCTAGAGTTATAGGACAGAGCTCCTATAATTCACCCCTCCACTTT.

The table lists this clonotype with a few counts. The chain recombines TRBV27 with TRBJ1-1, with D tentatively TRBD1 (5 bases). The CDR3 covers 14 residues. V was cut by 2 bases and J by 6 bases, with 13 bases left in between. Germline V gives CDR1 MNHEY, CDR2 SMNVEV (reference sequence). The chain's CDR3 is CASSLRGGVAEAFF. The CDR3 DNA reads TGTGCCAGCAGTTTAAGGGGAGGGGTTGCTGAAGCTTTCTTT.

Ten or more counts support this clonotype. The rearrangement uses TRBV10-3 and TRBJ2-7; possible D gene TRBD2, 5 bases. The CDR3 is made up of 14 amino acids. Germline-derived CDR1 and CDR2 are ENHRY and SYGVKD. V lost 8 bases to trimming and J lost 4 bases, with 18 bases between them. CDR3 protein: CAIRSGELGYEQYF. The CDR3 region has the DNA TGTGCCATCCGGAGTGGGGAGTTGGGATACGAGCAGTACTTC.